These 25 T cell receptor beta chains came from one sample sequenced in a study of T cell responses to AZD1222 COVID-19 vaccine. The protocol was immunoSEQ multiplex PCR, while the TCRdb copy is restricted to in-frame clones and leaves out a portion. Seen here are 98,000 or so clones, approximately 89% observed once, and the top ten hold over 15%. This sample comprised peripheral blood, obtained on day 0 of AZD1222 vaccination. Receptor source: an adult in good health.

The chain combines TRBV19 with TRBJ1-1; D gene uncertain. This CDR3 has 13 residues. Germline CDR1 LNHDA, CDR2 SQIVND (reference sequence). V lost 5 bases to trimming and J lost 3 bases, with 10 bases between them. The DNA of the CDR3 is TGTGCCAGTAGTCGGGATTTCGACACTGAAGCTTTCTTT. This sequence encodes CASSRDFDTEAFF.

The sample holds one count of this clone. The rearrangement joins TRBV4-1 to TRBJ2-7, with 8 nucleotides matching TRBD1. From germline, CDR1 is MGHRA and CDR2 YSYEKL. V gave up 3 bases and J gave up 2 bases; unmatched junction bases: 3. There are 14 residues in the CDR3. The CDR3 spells CASSHGQGAYEQYF. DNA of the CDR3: TGCGCCAGCAGCCACGGACAGGGTGCCTACGAGCAGTACTTC.

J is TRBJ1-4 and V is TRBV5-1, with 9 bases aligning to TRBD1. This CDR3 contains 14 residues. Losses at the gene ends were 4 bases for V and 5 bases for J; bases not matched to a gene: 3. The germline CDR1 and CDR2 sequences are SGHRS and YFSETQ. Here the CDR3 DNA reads TGCGCCAGCAGCCCCGGACAGGGGAATGAAAAACTGTTTTTT. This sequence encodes CASSPGQGNEKLFF.

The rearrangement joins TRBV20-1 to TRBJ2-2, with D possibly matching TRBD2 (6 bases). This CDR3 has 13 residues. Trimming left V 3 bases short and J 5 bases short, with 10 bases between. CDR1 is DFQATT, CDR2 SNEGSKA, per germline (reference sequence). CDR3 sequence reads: CSASSGGTGELFF. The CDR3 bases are TGCAGTGCTAGTAGTGGGGGGACCGGGGAGCTGTTTTTT.

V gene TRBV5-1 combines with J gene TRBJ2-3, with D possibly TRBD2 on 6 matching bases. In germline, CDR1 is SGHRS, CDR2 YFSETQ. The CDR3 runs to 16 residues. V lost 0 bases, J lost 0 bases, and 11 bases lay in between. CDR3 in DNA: TGCGCCAGCAGCTTGGAGGGACTGGTTAGCACAGATACGCAGTATTTT. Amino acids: CASSLEGLVSTDTQYF.

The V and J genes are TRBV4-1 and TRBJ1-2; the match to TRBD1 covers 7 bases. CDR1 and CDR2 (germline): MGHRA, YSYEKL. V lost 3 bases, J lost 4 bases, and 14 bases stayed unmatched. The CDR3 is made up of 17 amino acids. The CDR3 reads CASSHFTGTAPVYGYTF. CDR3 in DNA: TGCGCCAGCAGCCACTTTACGGGGACAGCACCGGTCTATGGCTACACCTTC.

The DNA for the CDR3 is TGTGCCAGCAGCTTAAGGGGGGCTTCAGATACGCAGTATTTT. This translates into CASSLRGASDTQYF. The genes are TRBV11-2 and TRBJ2-3; D is tentatively TRBD1 or TRBD2 (6 bases each). The CDR3 extends over 14 amino acids. In germline, CDR1 is SGHAT, CDR2 FQNNGV. Trimming stripped 2 bases from V and 4 bases from J, with 10 bases between. Supplemented by reference TRBV11-2 and TRBJ2-3, the full variable domain reads EAGVAQSPRYKIIEKRQSVAFWCNPISGHATLYWYQQILGQGPKLLIQFQNNGVVDDSQLPKDRFSAERLKGVDSTLKIQPAKLEDSAVYLCASSLRGASDTQYFGPGTRLTVL.

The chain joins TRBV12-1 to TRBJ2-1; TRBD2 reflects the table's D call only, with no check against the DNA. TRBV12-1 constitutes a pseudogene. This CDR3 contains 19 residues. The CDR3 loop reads CASSFDRLAGGPGYNEQFF. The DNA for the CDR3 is TGTGCCAGCAGCTTTGATCGTCTAGCGGGGGGGCCGGGCTACAATGAGCAGTTCTTC.

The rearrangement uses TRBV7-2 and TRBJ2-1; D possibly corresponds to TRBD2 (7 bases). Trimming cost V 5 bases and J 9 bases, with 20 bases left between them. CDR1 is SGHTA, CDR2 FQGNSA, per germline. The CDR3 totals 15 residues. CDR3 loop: CASSPGLVGGREQFF. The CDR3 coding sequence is TGTGCCAGCAGCCCCGGACTAGTGGGGGGGCGTGAGCAGTTCTTC.

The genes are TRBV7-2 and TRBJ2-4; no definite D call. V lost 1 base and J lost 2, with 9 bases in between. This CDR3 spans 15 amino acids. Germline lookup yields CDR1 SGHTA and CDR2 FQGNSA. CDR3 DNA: TGTGCCAGCAGCTTAGGGGCCTTTCCCAAAAACATTCAGTACTTC. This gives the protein CASSLGAFPKNIQYF. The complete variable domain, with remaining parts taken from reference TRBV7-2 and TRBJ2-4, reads GAGVSQSPSNKVTEKGKDVELRCDPISGHTALYWYRQSLGQGLEFLIYFQGNSAPDKSGLPSDRFSAERTGGSVSTLTIQRTQQEDSAVYLCASSLGAFPKNIQYFGAGTRLSVL.

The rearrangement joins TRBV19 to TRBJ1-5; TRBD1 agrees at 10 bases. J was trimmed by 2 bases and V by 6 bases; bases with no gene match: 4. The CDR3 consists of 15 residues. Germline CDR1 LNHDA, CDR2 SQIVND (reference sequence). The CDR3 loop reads CASSRQGAGNQPQHF. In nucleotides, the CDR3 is TGTGCCAGTAGCCGACAGGGGGCCGGCAATCAGCCCCAGCATTTT.

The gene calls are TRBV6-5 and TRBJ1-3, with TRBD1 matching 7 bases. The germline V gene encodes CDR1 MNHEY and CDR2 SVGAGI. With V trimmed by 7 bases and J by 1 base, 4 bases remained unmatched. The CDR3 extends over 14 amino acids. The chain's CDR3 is CASKTQGSGNTIYF. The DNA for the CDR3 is TGTGCCAGCAAGACACAGGGGTCTGGAAACACCATATATTTT.

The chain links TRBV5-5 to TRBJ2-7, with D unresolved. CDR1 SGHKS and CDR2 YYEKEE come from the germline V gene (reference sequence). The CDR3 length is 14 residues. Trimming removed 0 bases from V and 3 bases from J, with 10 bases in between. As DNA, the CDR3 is TGTGCCAGCAGCTTGGGACTTACTGACTACGAGCAGTACTTC. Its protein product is CASSLGLTDYEQYF.

This CDR3 is CASSFFPNSPLHF. CDR3 DNA: TGTGCCAGCAGTTTCTTTCCAAACTCACCCCTCCACTTT. The chain joins TRBV27 to TRBJ1-6, with D unclear. The CDR3 is made up of 13 amino acids. Germline V gene lookup returns CDR1 MNHEY and CDR2 SMNVEV (reference sequence). V lost 3 bases, J lost 10 bases, and 10 bases lay in between.

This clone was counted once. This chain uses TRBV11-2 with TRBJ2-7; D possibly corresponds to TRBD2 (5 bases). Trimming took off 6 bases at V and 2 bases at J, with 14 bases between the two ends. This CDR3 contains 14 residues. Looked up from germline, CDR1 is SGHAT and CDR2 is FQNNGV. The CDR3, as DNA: TGTGCCAGCAGGAGGACTTCCACTACCTACGAGCAGTACTTC. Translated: CASRRTSTTYEQYF.

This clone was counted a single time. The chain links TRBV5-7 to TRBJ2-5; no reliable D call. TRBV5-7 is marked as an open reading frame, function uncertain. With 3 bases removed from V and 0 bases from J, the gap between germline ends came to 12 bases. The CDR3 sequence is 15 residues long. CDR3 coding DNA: TGTGCCAGCAGCTATATAGTGGGGAACCAAGAGACCCAGTACTTC. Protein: CASSYIVGNQETQYF.

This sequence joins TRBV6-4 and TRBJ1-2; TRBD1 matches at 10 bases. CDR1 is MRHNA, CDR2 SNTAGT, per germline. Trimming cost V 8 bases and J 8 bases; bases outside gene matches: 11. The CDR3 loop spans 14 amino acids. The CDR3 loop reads CASSSGQGVYGYTF. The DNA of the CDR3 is TGTGCCAGCTCATCCGGACAGGGGGTATACGGCTACACCTTC.

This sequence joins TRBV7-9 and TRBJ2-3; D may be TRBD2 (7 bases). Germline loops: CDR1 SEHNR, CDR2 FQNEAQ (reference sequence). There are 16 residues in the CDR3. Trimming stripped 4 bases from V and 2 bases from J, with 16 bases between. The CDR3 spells CASSSLVGGPTDTQYF. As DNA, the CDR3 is TGTGCCAGCAGCTCCCTAGTGGGGGGGCCCACAGATACGCAGTATTTT.

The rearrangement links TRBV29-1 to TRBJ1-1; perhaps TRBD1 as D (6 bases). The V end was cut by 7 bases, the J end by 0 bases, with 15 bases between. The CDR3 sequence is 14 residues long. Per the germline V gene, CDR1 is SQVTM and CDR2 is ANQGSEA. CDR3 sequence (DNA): TGCAGCGCTCATCGGGGGGGCATGAACACTGAAGCTTTCTTT. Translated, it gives CSAHRGGMNTEAFF. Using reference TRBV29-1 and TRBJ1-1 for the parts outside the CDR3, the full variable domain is SAVISQKPSRDICQRGTSLTIQCQVDSQVTMMFWYRQQPGQSLTLIATANQGSEATYESGFVIDKFPISRPNLTFSTLTVSNMSPEDSSIYLCSAHRGGMNTEAFFGQGTRLTVV.

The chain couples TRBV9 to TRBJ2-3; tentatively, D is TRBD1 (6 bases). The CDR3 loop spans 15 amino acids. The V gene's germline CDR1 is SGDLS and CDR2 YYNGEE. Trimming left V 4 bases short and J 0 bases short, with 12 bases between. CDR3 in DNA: TGTGCCAGCAGCAAGGGGGACACGAGCACAGATACGCAGTATTTT. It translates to CASSKGDTSTDTQYF.

CDR3 sequence (DNA): TGTGCCAGCAGTTCTCTTGTGGGAACTAATGAAAAACTGTTTTTT. It yields the protein CASSSLVGTNEKLFF. The rearrangement links TRBV2 to TRBJ1-4; D unclear. Germline CDR1 reads SNHLY; CDR2 reads FYNNEI. The CDR3 is made up of 15 amino acids. The germline V and J ends were trimmed by 5 bases and 1 base, with 11 bases remaining between them.

The CDR3 protein is CASSSRTGNTGELFF. In nucleotides, the CDR3 is TGCGCCAGCAGCTCCCGGACTGGTAACACCGGGGAGCTGTTTTTT. This rearrangement joins TRBV4-1 to TRBJ2-2; possibly TRBD2 for D (5 bases). CDR3 size: 15 residues. Germline CDR1 and CDR2: MGHRA and YSYEKL. The ends were cut back, 5 bases at V and 2 bases at J, with 12 bases in the middle.

CDR3 nucleotide sequence: TGTGCCAGCAGTGTTACGCAGGATACTGAAGCTTTCTTT. It codes for CASSVTQDTEAFF. The chain couples TRBV6-4 to TRBJ1-1, with no clear D. CDR1 MRHNA and CDR2 SNTAGT come from the germline V gene. V shed 4 bases and J shed 5 bases, with 11 bases lying between them. CDR3 length: 13 residues.

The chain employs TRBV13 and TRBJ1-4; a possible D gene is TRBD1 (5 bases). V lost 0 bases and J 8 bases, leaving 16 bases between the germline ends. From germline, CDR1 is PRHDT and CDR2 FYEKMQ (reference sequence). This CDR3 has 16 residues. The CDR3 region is CASSLGWKGAGEKLFF. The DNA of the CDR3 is TGTGCCAGCAGCTTAGGTTGGAAAGGGGCGGGGGAAAAACTGTTTTTT.

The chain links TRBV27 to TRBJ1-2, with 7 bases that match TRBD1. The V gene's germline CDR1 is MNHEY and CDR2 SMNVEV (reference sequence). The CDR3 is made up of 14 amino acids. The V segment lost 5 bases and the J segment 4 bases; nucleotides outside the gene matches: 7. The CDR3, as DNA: TGTGCCAGCAGTCTCAGGGGGTTCACCTATGGCTACACCTTC. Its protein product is CASSLRGFTYGYTF.